Described below is a single T cell receptor beta chain sequence and its context. Its antigen is not identified. Individual cDNA molecules carried attached unique molecular identifiers. MiXCR, run by TCRdb on the 5' RACE reads, gives a single entry per CDR3 protein. The sample includes roughly 32,000 distinct CDR3 sequences, less than 8% of them seen just once. This record comes from a study of early T cells in non-severe SARS-CoV-2 infection. Study-level information: From unsorted whole blood, bulk RNA was sequenced, and the chains remained unpaired.

The CDR3 sequence is 14 residues long. Germline CDR1 is KGHSH and CDR2 is LQKENI. Trimming left V 2 bases short and J 8 bases short, with 12 bases between. Findings and caveats of the study: Database matching using VDJdb favored anti-spike CD8 responses, with private and CD4 specificities left missing.

Sequenced input: whole blood. The chain recombines TRBV18 with TRBJ1-4, with TRBD1 as a possible D gene (6 bases). The source is an adult who was a healthcare worker with PCR-confirmed SARS-CoV-2 infection or an uninfected control (not recorded which). CDR3 nucleotides: TGTGCCAGCTCACCATCAGGGGAGTTGGAAAAACTGTTTTTT. This sequence encodes CASSPSGELEKLFF.